This T cell receptor beta chain was sequenced for a study of HIV-infected patients and healthy controls. In the study overall: Total CDR3 counts per chain did not differ significantly between patients and controls. Study-level findings and limits: Healthy controls carried many MAIT alpha-chain CDR3s, while HIV+ repertoires had few.

cDNA was made from roughly 470 ng RNA using alpha and beta constant primers. Separate chain-specific third strand synthesis with multiplexing indices produced the alpha and beta libraries. TCRdb redid the calling of the 5' RACE reads with MiXCR, one entry per CDR3 protein. This sample has some 10,000 distinct CDR3 sequences, with 5.5% to 7% found just once. The table lists this clonotype with many counts. The antigen is unknown. Antiretroviral therapy had run roughly three months, about 14 weeks, before follow-up blood collection. No cell fractionation was done, so the repertoire covers all unsorted peripheral blood T cells. The RNA source was a roughly 2.4 ml peripheral blood draw. The CDR3 has 15 residues. V lost 7 bases and J lost 4, with 17 bases in between. Germline-derived CDR1 and CDR2 are MNHNS and SASEGT.

This sequence joins TRBV6-1 and TRBJ2-1; D might be TRBD1 or TRBD2, each matching 6 bases. The receptor comes from an adult with HIV infection. The donor label of this sample is uncertain. The specimen was blood, collected during antiretroviral therapy. CDR3 DNA sequence: TGTGCCAGCACCCTAGAGACGGGGGCGTACAATGAGCAGTTCTTC. This gives the protein CASTLETGAYNEQFF.